The present entry profiles one T cell receptor beta chain with its context. The sample comes from a study of T cell changes during pregnancy in multiple sclerosis. Measured with immunoSEQ multiplex PCR; TCRdb has only the in-frame clones, and not every one. In the table there are roughly 50,000 clones, 94% of which are singletons. V was shortened by 2 bases and J by 1 base, with 8 bases between the two germline ends. The CDR3 is 14 amino acids. CDR1 is MGHRA and CDR2 is YSYEKL in the germline V gene. This chain joins TRBV4-1 and TRBJ2-5, with D perhaps matching TRBD2 (5 bases). This TCR derives from a female donor with multiple sclerosis, enrolled in a pregnancy study. Here the sequenced sample was CD8+ T cells from peripheral blood mononuclear cells, taken in the third trimester of pregnancy. The CDR3 sequence: CASSQLARQETQYF. CDR3 bases: TGCGCCAGCAGCCAACTAGCCCGCCAAGAGACCCAGTACTTC.